This T cell receptor beta chain came from a study of CD8+CD57+ T cells in acquired aplastic anemia. On the study more broadly: Each DNA sample taken from sorted CD4+ and CD8+ cells came to approximately 3.2 ug on average. Notes on the study in general: Patients and controls shared about 27 CD8+ CDR3 sequences.

All sequencing subjects had displayed CD8+CD57+ cell expansion on flow cytometry. This clonotype was picked up many times. Antigen specificity is unknown. Profiling of TCR beta VDJ combinations and CDR3 sequences used genomic DNA as template. MiXCR, run by TCRdb on the reads, gives a single entry per CDR3 protein. The table records around 200,000 distinct CDR3 sequences, roughly half of them present only once. CDR1 and CDR2 from the germline V gene are LGHDT and YNNKEL (reference sequence). The V end lost 0 bases, the J end lost 4 bases, and 4 bases lay between the germline ends. The CDR3 is 12 residues long.

The V and J genes are TRBV3-1 and TRBJ2-7, with D unresolved. The TCR originated in a human donor with aplastic anemia. Sequenced: sorted CD4+, CD8+, or CD8+CD57+ T cells (not recorded which) from PBMCs. The CDR3 DNA follows: TGTGCCAGCAGCCAAGAGGGGTACGAGCAGTACTTC. This translates into CASSQEGYEQYF.